These 7 T cell receptor beta chains share one sample of origin, sequenced in a study of blood T cells in healthy people across ages. A second about 6 to 12 cycle PCR used barcoded and J-beta primers. TCRdb reprocessed the 5' RACE reads with MiXCR, giving one entry per CDR3 protein. The table lists over 600,000 distinct CDR3 sequences, less than 60% of them singletons, with around 18% in the top ten. The sequenced sample was blood. The source of these receptors is an elderly man in good health.

The CDR3: CASSSERPRREETQYF. DNA for the CDR3: TGTGCCAGCAGTTCCGAAAGACCCAGGAGGGAAGAGACCCAGTACTTC. The gene calls are TRBV12-3 or TRBV12-4 and TRBJ2-5; tentative D call: TRBD2 (6 bases). The CDR3 sequence is 16 residues long. With 4 bases removed from V and 3 bases from J, the gap between germline ends came to 18 bases.

On this clonotype: Compared with germline, one end of the junction differs, possibly owing to a read error. This chain links TRBV29-1 with TRBJ2-1; D gene uncertain. CDR3 length equals 13 residues. CDR1 SQVTM and CDR2 ANQGSEA come from the germline V gene. CDR3 loop: CSVGAAGPNERFF. The CDR3, as DNA: TGCAGCGTTGGGGCAGCCGGCCCTAATGAGCGGTTCTTC.

This clonotype was observed a few times. The chain links TRBV5-1 to TRBJ2-1; 8 bases match TRBD2. After removal of 0 bases from V and 5 bases from J, the junction contained 4 bases not matched to a gene. Germline V CDR1 and CDR2: SGHRS, YFSETQ. This CDR3 contains 15 residues. The CDR3 region is CASSLEGLDNNEQFF. In nucleotides, the CDR3 is TGCGCCAGCAGCTTGGAGGGACTAGATAACAATGAGCAGTTCTTC.

The CDR3 here is CASSSGTGMVYEQFF. The DNA for the CDR3 is TGTGCCAGCAGTTCAGGGACAGGGATGGTCTACGAGCAGTTCTTC. The chain links TRBV27 to TRBJ2-1; 9 bases are a match to TRBD1. Trimming took 4 bases from V and 10 from J; bases not matched to a gene: 11. The CDR3 is 15 residues long. Germline V gene lookup returns CDR1 MNHEY and CDR2 SMNVEV (reference sequence).

V gene TRBV20-1 combines with J gene TRBJ2-7; 9 nucleotides agree with TRBD2. The J segment lost 0 bases and the V segment lost 4 bases, leaving 4 bases of the junction unmatched. The CDR3 length is 14 residues. Per the germline V gene, CDR1 is DFQATT and CDR2 is SNEGSKA (reference sequence). For the CDR3, the DNA is TGCAGTGCTACGCGGGGGGGCCTCTCCTACGAGCAGTACTTC. Translation gives CSATRGGLSYEQYF.

This clonotype was counted only a few times. This chain connects TRBV5-4 to TRBJ1-4; TRBD1 is a possible D gene (5 bases). The germline V and J ends were trimmed by 4 bases and 3 bases, with 10 bases remaining between them. Germline CDR1 is SGHNT and CDR2 is YYREEE (reference sequence). The CDR3 is 14 amino acids. This CDR3 is CASSLEGPNEKLFF. The CDR3 region has the DNA TGTGCCAGCAGCCTGGAGGGGCCTAATGAAAAACTGTTTTTT.

The chain couples TRBV30 to TRBJ2-1; D may match TRBD1 or TRBD2 (5 bases each). The V and J ends lost 0 bases and 10 bases respectively, with 13 bases between them. Germline values: CDR1 GTSNPN, CDR2 SVGIG (reference sequence). There are 13 residues in the CDR3. The CDR3 spells CAWSVRTEGEQFF. The CDR3 DNA sequence: TGTGCCTGGAGTGTACGGACTGAGGGGGAGCAGTTCTTC. Drawing the rest from reference TRBV30 and TRBJ2-1, the complete variable domain is SQTIHQWPATLVQPVGSPLSLECTVEGTSNPNLYWYRQAAGRGLQLLFYSVGIGQISSEVPQNLSASRPQDRQFILSSKKLLLSDSGFYLCAWSVRTEGEQFFGPGTRLTVL.